Below, one TCR beta chain is given with its context. The protocol was immunoSEQ multiplex PCR, while the TCRdb copy is restricted to in-frame clones and leaves out a portion. Found here are roughly 1,100,000 clones, more than 65% of them singletons; the top ten hold about 1.5%. The data belong to a study of shared clonotypes between healthy human individuals. Sequencing was carried out using memory CD4+ T cells sorted from blood. The subset is: CD45RA-negative fraction. This receptor was identified in a man aged 18 to 29 in good health.

The chain's CDR3 is CASSGGGRGPNEKLFF. The CDR3 nucleotides are TGTGCCAGCAGTGGGGGCGGAAGAGGGCCTAATGAAAAACTGTTTTTT. V is TRBV5-4 and J is TRBJ1-4; D may be TRBD1 (6 bases). The germline gives CDR1 SGHNT, CDR2 YYREEE (reference sequence). The CDR3 has 16 residues. Trimming pared 5 bases from V and 3 bases from J, leaving 17 bases between.